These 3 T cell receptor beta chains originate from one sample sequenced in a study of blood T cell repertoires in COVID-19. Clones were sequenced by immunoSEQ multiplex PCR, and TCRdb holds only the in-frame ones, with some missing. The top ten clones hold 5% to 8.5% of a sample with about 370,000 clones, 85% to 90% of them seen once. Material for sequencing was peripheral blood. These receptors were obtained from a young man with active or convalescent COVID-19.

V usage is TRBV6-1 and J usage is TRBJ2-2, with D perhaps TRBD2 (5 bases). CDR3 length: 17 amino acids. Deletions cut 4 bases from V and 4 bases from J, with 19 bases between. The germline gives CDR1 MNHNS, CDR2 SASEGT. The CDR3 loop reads CASSATQYPGTTGELFF. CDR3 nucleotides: TGTGCCAGCAGTGCAACTCAGTACCCGGGAACCACCGGGGAGCTGTTTTTT.

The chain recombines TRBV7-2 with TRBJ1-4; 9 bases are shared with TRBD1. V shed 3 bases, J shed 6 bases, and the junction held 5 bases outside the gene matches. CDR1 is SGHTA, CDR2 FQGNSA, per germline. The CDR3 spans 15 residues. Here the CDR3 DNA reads TGTGCCAGCAGCTTGGGACAGGGACAACATGAAAAACTGTTTTTT. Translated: CASSLGQGQHEKLFF.

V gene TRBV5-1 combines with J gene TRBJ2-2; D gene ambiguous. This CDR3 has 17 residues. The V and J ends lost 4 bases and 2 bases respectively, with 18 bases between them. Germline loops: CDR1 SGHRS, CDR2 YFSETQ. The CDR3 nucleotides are TGCGCCAGCAGCCCCATGTTGAAGCCCCTAAACACCGGGGAGCTGTTTTTT. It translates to CASSPMLKPLNTGELFF.